Following are 21 T cell receptor beta chains from one sample sequenced in a study of Ad26.COV2.S vaccination and SARS-CoV-2 variants. Treatment reported: around 19 received Ad26.COV2.S at low or high dose, single or two shots; several received placebo; per-sample allocation not given. Samples were taken on day 63 after the first vaccine or placebo injection. The protocol was immunoSEQ multiplex PCR, while the TCRdb copy is restricted to in-frame clones and leaves out a portion. Here the sample spans about 400,000 clones, 89% being singletons. Sequences were derived from peripheral blood, sampled in a trial of Ad26.COV2.S vaccine versus placebo. These receptors all stem from a person between 18 and 59 years old who received the Ad26.COV2.S COVID-19 vaccine or a placebo.

The chain couples TRBV12-5 to TRBJ2-7, with 7 bases matching TRBD2. V lost 2 bases, J lost 6 bases, and 4 bases stayed unmatched. CDR3 length equals 13 residues. Germline CDR1 LGHNT, CDR2 FRNRAP. The CDR3 DNA is TGTGCTAGTGGTTTGTCGGGACTATCCGAGCAGTACTTC. It yields the protein CASGLSGLSEQYF.

In this sample, this clone turned up once. Other nucleotide sequences from this sample produce the same CDR3. This sequence joins TRBV12-3 or TRBV12-4 and TRBJ2-7; 7 nucleotides match TRBD2. This CDR3 contains 12 residues. V gave up 5 bases and J gave up 4 bases; unmatched junction bases: 2. The CDR3 bases are TGTGCCAGCAGTCCAGCGGGATACGAGCAGTACTTC. This codes for CASSPAGYEQYF.

The rearrangement uses TRBV20-1 and TRBJ2-7; D not certain. The CDR3 is 15 residues long. Per germline, CDR1 DFQATT and CDR2 SNEGSKA (reference sequence). The V and J ends lost 3 bases and 0 bases respectively, with 15 bases between them. CDR3 residues: CSASGGQVRSYEQYF. The CDR3 bases are TGCAGTGCTAGTGGTGGTCAGGTTCGCTCCTACGAGCAGTACTTC.

Concerning this clone itself: This same CDR3 is encoded by further DNA sequences in the sample. The chain combines TRBV12-3 or TRBV12-4 with TRBJ2-3; D is unclear. The CDR3 extends over 11 amino acids. The germline V and J ends were trimmed by 4 bases and 2 bases, with 1 base remaining between them. CDR3 DNA: TGTGCCAGCAGTTCCACAGATACGCAGTATTTT. Translation: CASSSTDTQYF.

The chain couples TRBV5-4 to TRBJ2-3, with 8 bases lining up with TRBD2. This CDR3 spans 16 amino acids. The germline gives CDR1 SGHNT, CDR2 YYREEE (reference sequence). The V gene end was trimmed by 2 bases and the J gene end by 3 bases; junction bases not matched to a gene: 8. The CDR3 coding sequence is TGTGCCAGCAGCTTAAGCGGGAGAGTTGAGACAGATACGCAGTATTTT. This sequence encodes CASSLSGRVETDTQYF.

The chain is built from TRBV18 and TRBJ2-7; D is unclear. V dropped 1 base and J dropped 5 bases, with 9 bases sitting between them. Germline V gene sequence: CDR1 KGHSH, CDR2 LQKENI. The CDR3 covers 13 residues. CDR3 in DNA: TGTGCCAGCTCACCACTTTCGGGCGACGAGCAGTACTTC. Its translation is CASSPLSGDEQYF.

The chain couples TRBV29-1 to TRBJ1-1; no firm D call. This CDR3 spans 13 amino acids. Germline-derived CDR1 and CDR2 are SQVTM and ANQGSEA. The germline V and J ends were trimmed by 2 bases and 2 bases, with 9 bases remaining between them. In nucleotides, the CDR3 is TGCAGCGTTGAATTAGATTTTAACACTGAAGCTTTCTTT. It is translated as CSVELDFNTEAFF.

The V and J genes are TRBV9 and TRBJ2-1, with a possible D match to TRBD2 (6 bases). Trimming cost V 0 bases and J 8 bases, with 12 bases left between them. Per germline, CDR1 SGDLS and CDR2 YYNGEE. The CDR3 sequence is 14 residues long. The CDR3 protein is CASSVVGGFDEQFF. The DNA of the CDR3 is TGTGCCAGCAGCGTAGTTGGAGGGTTCGATGAGCAGTTCTTC.

The J gene is TRBJ2-3, the V gene TRBV11-3; no firm D call. Deletions cut 4 bases from V and 2 bases from J, with 13 bases between. The CDR3 has 15 amino acids. CDR1 is SGHNT, CDR2 YENEEA, per germline. This CDR3 is CASSSDRRFTDTQYF. CDR3 sequence (DNA): TGTGCCAGCAGCTCGGACCGCCGATTCACAGATACGCAGTATTTT.

This chain links TRBV3-1 (or the pseudogene TRBV3-2) with TRBJ2-5; the match to TRBD1 covers 11 bases. CDR1 is LGHDT and CDR2 is YNNKEL in the germline V gene (reference sequence). This CDR3 is 14 amino acids long. V dropped 4 bases and J dropped 4; count of bases not matched to a gene: 2. CDR3 amino acids: CASSLGQGVETQYF. Written as DNA, the CDR3 is TGTGCCAGCAGCCTGGGACAGGGGGTAGAGACCCAGTACTTC.

This clone was seen just once. This chain links TRBV28 with TRBJ2-7; 9 positions match TRBD1. V lost 5 bases, J lost 3 bases, and 5 bases stayed unmatched. Germline V CDR1 and CDR2: MDHEN, SYDVKM. This CDR3 comprises 14 residues. The CDR3 region has the DNA TGTGCCAGCAGTGTCTCGACAGGGGGCTACGAGCAGTACTTC. It specifies CASSVSTGGYEQYF. Looking up the rest from reference TRBV28 and TRBJ2-7 gives the full variable domain: DVKVTQSSRYLVKRTGEKVFLECVQDMDHENMFWYRQDPGLGLRLIYFSYDVKMKEKGDIPEGYSVSREKKERFSLILESASTNQTSMYLCASSVSTGGYEQYFGPGTRLTVT.

This clone has just a few counts. V and J are TRBV11-3 and TRBJ1-1, with a possible D match to TRBD1 (5 bases). CDR3 length: 14 residues. Trimming removed 5 bases from V and 1 base from J, with 11 bases in between. Per the germline V gene, CDR1 is SGHNT and CDR2 is YENEEA. CDR3: CASSGGGWNTEAFF. The DNA of the CDR3 is TGTGCCAGCAGCGGGGGGGGTTGGAACACTGAAGCTTTCTTT.

As for this clone: Within the sample, other DNA sequences also encode this same CDR3. V usage is TRBV12-5 and J usage is TRBJ2-1; no firm D call. The CDR3 contains 13 residues. The germline V gene encodes CDR1 LGHNT and CDR2 FRNRAP. V was trimmed by 1 base and J by 7 bases, leaving 8 bases between them. Written as DNA, the CDR3 is TGTGCTAGTGGTTTGGATCCTGGGAATGAGCAGTTCTTC. The encoded protein is CASGLDPGNEQFF.

This chain connects TRBV7-6 to TRBJ2-1; 9 bases align to TRBD1. The CDR3 is made up of 13 amino acids. The V segment lost 6 bases and the J segment 7 bases; nucleotides outside the gene matches: 4. Germline assignment: CDR1 SGHVS and CDR2 FNYEAQ. The CDR3 spells CASSLDRGNEQFF. CDR3 DNA: TGTGCCAGCAGTTTGGACAGGGGTAATGAGCAGTTCTTC. Together with reference TRBV7-6 and TRBJ2-1, the CDR3 gives the full variable domain: GAGVSQSPRYKVTKRGQDVALRCDPISGHVSLYWYRQALGQGPEFLTYFNYEAQQDKSGLPNDRFSAERPEGSISTLTIQRTEQRDSAMYRCASSLDRGNEQFFGPGTRLTVL.

The J gene is TRBJ1-6, the V gene TRBV5-4, with TRBD1 matching over 10 bases. The CDR3 spans 15 residues. V dropped 1 base and J dropped 7; count of bases not matched to a gene: 2. Germline V gene sequence: CDR1 SGHNT, CDR2 YYREEE (reference sequence). CDR3 sequence: CASSLSDRGNSPLHF. The CDR3, as DNA: TGTGCCAGCAGCTTGTCGGACAGGGGGAATTCACCCCTCCACTTT.

This clone was detected only once. This chain uses TRBV11-2 with TRBJ2-1; tentatively, D is TRBD2 (7 bases). Looked up from germline, CDR1 is SGHAT and CDR2 is FQNNGV. CDR3 length: 14 amino acids. Trimming took off 8 bases at V and 9 bases at J, with 20 bases between the two ends. Here the CDR3 reads CASRIGGAVSEQFF. The CDR3 DNA follows: TGTGCCAGCCGGATAGGGGGGGCTGTAAGTGAGCAGTTCTTC.

V and J are TRBV7-9 and TRBJ2-1; TRBD2 matches at 10 bases. Per the germline V gene, CDR1 is SEHNR and CDR2 is FQNEAQ (reference sequence). Trimming cost V 4 bases and J 2 bases; bases outside gene matches: 8. The CDR3 consists of 17 residues. The DNA for the CDR3 is TGTGCCAGCAGCTCCAGGGGCCTAGCGGGAGCCTACAATGAGCAGTTCTTC. It codes for CASSSRGLAGAYNEQFF.

This chain links TRBV5-1 with TRBJ1-2; 7 bases match TRBD1. The CDR3 runs 16 residues. Trimming removed 4 bases from V and 4 bases from J; junction bases left unmatched: 13. Germline V gene sequence: CDR1 SGHRS, CDR2 YFSETQ. The CDR3 loop is CASSRNIGTEAYGYTF. The CDR3 bases are TGCGCCAGCAGCCGTAATATAGGGACAGAGGCCTATGGCTACACCTTC.

The chain joins TRBV7-3 to TRBJ2-2; 15 nucleotides align to TRBD2. The CDR3 has 21 residues. Germline CDR1 reads SGHTA; CDR2 reads FQGTGA. The V gene end was trimmed by 5 bases and the J gene end by 0 bases; junction bases not matched to a gene: 13. Written as DNA, the CDR3 is TGTGCCAGCAGCCCCATCCTCCGGACTAGCGGGAGGGTTCCGAACACCGGGGAGCTGTTTTTT. Amino acids: CASSPILRTSGRVPNTGELFF.

This rearrangement joins TRBV28 to TRBJ1-1, with D uncertain. V lost 8 bases and J lost 0, with 10 bases in between. This CDR3 is 13 amino acids long. Germline values: CDR1 MDHEN, CDR2 SYDVKM. This CDR3 reads CASGVILNTEAFF. The CDR3 bases are TGTGCCAGCGGGGTCATTTTGAACACTGAAGCTTTCTTT.

A note on this clone: Given a much more abundant clone one base away, this may be a read error. The J gene is TRBJ1-1, the V gene TRBV28; 8 bases fit TRBD1. Germline assignment: CDR1 MDHEN and CDR2 SYDVKM. The junction had 5 bases not matched to a gene; V was cut back by 5 bases and J by 3 bases. The CDR3 is 14 amino acids. Here the CDR3 DNA reads TGTGCCAGCAGTCCCCAGGGGGCGGACACTGAAGCTTTCTTT. It yields the protein CASSPQGADTEAFF.